The present T cell receptor beta chain was sequenced within a study of shared clonotypes between healthy human individuals. Study summary: For every donor, three CD4 naive, three CD4 memory, two CD8 naive and one CD8 memory plates were used. Study-wide findings and caveats: Lower generation probabilities were found for non-shared clonotypes than for those shared by all four donors. Several donors held about 5.1% of naive CD4 clonotypes in common.

CD8 cells classed as naive were CD45RO-negative and positively selected for CCR7, excluding terminally differentiated effector memory CD45RA+ cells. Per the study methods: Junction-only immunoSEQ sequences carried no quality scores, so filtering differed. TCRdb keeps only in-frame clones here, not all; method: immunoSEQ multiplex PCR. D and trimming were read from the DNA, whereas the V and J calls and clone size are those reported in that table. The table includes 2 million to 2.5 million clones, less than 95% detected once. This CDR3 comprises 13 residues. Trimming took 5 bases from V and 3 from J, leaving 11 bases between them. Germline loops: CDR1 SEHNR, CDR2 FQNEAQ (reference sequence). A word on this clone: The antigen remains unidentified.

The chain combines TRBV7-9 with TRBJ2-7, with D perhaps matching TRBD2 (5 bases). The specimen was naive CD8+ T cells sorted from blood. The receptor was derived from a man aged 18 to 35 in good health. Here the CDR3 DNA reads TGTGCCAGCAGCCGTATACTAGTCTACGAGCAGTACTTC. Translated, it gives CASSRILVYEQYF.